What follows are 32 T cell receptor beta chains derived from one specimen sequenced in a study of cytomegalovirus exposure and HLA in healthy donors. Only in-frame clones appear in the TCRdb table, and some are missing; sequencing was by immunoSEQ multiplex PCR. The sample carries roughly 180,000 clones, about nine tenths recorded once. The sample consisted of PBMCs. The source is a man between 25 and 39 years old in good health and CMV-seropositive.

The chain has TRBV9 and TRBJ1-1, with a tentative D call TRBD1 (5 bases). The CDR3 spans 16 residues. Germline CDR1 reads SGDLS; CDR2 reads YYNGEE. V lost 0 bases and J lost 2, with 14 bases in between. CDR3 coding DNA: TGTGCCAGCAGCGTAGAGCGGGATGGGGGAAACACTGAAGCTTTCTTT. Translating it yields CASSVERDGGNTEAFF.

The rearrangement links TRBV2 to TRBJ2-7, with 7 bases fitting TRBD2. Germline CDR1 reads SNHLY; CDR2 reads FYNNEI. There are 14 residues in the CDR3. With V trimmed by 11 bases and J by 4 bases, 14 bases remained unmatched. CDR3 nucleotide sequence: TGTGCCTTACGACGAGCTAGCGGTAATTACGAGCAGTACTTC. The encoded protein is CALRRASGNYEQYF.

CDR3 sequence (DNA): TGTGCCAGCAGCTCAGGTTATGGGGCCAACGTCCTGACTTTC. Amino acid sequence: CASSSGYGANVLTF. The chain employs TRBV9 and TRBJ2-6; D gene unclear. This CDR3 has 14 residues. The germline V and J ends were trimmed by 4 bases and 3 bases, with 8 bases remaining between them. In germline, CDR1 is SGDLS, CDR2 YYNGEE.

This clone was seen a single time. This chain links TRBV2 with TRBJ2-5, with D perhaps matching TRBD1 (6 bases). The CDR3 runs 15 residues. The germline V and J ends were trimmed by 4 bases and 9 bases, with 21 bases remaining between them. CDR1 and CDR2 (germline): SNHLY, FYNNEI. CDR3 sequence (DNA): TGTGCCAGCAGTGCTCAGGGGCAGGGGCCTGAGGCCCAGTACTTC. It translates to CASSAQGQGPEAQYF.

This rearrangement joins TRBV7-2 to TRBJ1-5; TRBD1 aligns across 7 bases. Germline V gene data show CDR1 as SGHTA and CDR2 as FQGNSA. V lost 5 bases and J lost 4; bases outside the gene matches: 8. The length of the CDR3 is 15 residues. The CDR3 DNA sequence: TGTGCCAGCAGCGCCAGACAGGGAGGTAATCAGCCCCAGCATTTT. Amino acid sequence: CASSARQGGNQPQHF.

The CDR3 nucleotides read TGTGCCAGCAGAACTTTCCTAGGGGACACAGATACGCAGTATTTT. Encoded protein: CASRTFLGDTDTQYF. V is TRBV2 and J is TRBJ2-3, with TRBD1 as a possible D gene (5 bases). The CDR3 is 15 residues long. The germline V gene has CDR1 SNHLY and CDR2 FYNNEI. The V and J ends lost 6 bases and 2 bases respectively, with 15 bases between them.

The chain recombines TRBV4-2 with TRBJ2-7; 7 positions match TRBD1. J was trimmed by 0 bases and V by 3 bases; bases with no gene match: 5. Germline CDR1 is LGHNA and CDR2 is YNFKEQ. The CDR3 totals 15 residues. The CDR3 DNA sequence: TGTGCCAGCAGCCAGGACAGGACGGGCTCCTACGAGCAGTACTTC. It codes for CASSQDRTGSYEQYF.

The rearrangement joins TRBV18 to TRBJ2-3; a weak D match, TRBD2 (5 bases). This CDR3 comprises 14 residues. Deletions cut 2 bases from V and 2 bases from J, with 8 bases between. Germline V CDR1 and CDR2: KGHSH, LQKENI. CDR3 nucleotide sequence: TGTGCCAGCTCACCATCCGGGGTCACAGATACGCAGTATTTT. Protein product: CASSPSGVTDTQYF.

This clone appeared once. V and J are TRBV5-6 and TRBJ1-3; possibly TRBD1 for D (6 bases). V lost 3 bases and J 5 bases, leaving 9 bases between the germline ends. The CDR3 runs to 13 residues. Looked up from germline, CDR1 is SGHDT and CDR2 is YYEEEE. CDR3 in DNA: TGTGCCAGCAGCTCAGGACAGCGAAACACCATATATTTT. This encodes CASSSGQRNTIYF.

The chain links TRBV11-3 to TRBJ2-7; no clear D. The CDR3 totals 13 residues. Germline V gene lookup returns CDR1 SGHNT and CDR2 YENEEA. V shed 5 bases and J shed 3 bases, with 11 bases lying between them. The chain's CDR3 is CASSQSLFYEQYF. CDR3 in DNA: TGTGCCAGCAGCCAATCCCTCTTCTACGAGCAGTACTTC.

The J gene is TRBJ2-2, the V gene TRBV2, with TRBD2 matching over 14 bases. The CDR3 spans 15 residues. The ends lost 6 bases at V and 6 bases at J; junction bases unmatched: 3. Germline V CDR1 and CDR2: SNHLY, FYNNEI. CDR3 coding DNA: TGTGCCAGCAGGGGGACTAGCGGGAGCGCCGGGGAGCTGTTTTTT. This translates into CASRGTSGSAGELFF.

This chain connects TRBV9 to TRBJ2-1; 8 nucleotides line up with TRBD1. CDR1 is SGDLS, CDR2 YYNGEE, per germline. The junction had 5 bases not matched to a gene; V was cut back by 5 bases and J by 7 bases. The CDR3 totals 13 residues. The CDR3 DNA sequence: TGTGCCAGCAGAGGACAGGGAGAGAATGAGCAGTTCTTC. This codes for CASRGQGENEQFF. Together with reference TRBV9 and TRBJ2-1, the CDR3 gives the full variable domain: DSGVTQTPKHLITATGQRVTLRCSPRSGDLSVYWYQQSLDQGLQFLIQYYNGEERAKGNILERFSAQQFPDLHSELNLSSLELGDSALYFCASRGQGENEQFFGPGTRLTVL.

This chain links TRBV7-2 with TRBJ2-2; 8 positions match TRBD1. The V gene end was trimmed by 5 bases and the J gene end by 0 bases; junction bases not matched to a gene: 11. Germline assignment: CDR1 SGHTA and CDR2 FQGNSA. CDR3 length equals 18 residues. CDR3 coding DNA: TGTGCCAGCAGCCCCCCTTTGGGGGGACAGGCGAACACCGGGGAGCTGTTTTTT. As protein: CASSPPLGGQANTGELFF.

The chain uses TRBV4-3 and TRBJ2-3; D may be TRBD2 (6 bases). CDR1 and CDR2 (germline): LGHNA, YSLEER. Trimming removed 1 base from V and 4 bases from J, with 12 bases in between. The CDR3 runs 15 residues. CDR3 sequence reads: CASSQGWRDADTQYF. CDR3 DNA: TGCGCCAGCAGCCAAGGGTGGAGGGACGCAGATACGCAGTATTTT.

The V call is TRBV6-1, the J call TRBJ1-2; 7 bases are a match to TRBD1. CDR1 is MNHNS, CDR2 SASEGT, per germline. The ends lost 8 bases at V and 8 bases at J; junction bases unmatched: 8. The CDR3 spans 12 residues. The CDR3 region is CASGQDYAGYTF. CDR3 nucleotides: TGTGCCAGCGGACAGGACTATGCAGGCTACACCTTC.

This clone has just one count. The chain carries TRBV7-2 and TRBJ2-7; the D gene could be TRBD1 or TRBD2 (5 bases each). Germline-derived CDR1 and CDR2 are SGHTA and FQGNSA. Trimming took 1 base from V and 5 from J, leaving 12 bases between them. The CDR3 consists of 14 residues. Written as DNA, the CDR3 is TGTGCCAGCAGCTTAGACGGGGCTCTGGACGAGCAGTACTTC. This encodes CASSLDGALDEQYF.

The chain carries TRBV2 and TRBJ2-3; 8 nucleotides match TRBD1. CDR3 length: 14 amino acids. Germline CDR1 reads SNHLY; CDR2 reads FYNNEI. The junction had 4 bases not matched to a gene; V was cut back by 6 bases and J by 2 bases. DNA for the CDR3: TGTGCCAGCAGGGGGGGACAGGACACAGATACGCAGTATTTT. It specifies CASRGGQDTDTQYF.

CDR3 nucleotides: TGTGCCAGCAGCCGGGGCTTGTACAATGAGCAGTTCTTC. Translation gives CASSRGLYNEQFF. This chain joins TRBV13 and TRBJ2-1, with D tentatively TRBD1 or TRBD2 (5 bases each). Germline CDR1 PRHDT, CDR2 FYEKMQ (reference sequence). The germline V and J ends were trimmed by 5 bases and 4 bases, with 9 bases remaining between them. The CDR3 runs to 13 residues.

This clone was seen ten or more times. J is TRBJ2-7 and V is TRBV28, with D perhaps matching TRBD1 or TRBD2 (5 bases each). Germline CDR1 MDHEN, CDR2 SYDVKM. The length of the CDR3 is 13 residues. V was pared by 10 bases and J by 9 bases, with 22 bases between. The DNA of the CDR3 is TGTGCCACCTTCCGCCGGGACCACGAAGGGCAGTACTTC. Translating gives CATFRRDHEGQYF.

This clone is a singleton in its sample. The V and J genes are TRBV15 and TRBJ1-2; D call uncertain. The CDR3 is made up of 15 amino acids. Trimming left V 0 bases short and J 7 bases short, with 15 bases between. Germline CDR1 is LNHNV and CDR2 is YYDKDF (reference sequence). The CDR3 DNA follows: TGTGCCACCAGCAGAGAAAGACGGCACCTGGGTGGCTACACCTTC. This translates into CATSRERRHLGGYTF. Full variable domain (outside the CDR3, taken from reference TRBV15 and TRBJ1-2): DAMVIQNPRYQVTQFGKPVTLSCSQTLNHNVMYWYQQKSSQAPKLLFHYYDKDFNNEADTPDNFQSRRPNTSFCFLDIRSPGLGDTAMYLCATSRERRHLGGYTFGSGTRLTVV.

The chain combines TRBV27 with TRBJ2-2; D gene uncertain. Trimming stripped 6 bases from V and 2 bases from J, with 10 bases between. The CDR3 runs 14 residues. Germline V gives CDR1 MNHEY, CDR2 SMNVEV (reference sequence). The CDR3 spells CASRNRANTGELFF. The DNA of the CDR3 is TGTGCCAGCAGGAACAGAGCCAACACCGGGGAGCTGTTTTTT.

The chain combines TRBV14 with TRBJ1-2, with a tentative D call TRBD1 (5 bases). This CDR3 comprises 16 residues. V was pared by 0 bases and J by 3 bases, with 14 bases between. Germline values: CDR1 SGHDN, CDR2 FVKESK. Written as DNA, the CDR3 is TGTGCCAGCAGCCAAGATCCCAATACAGGCCACTATGGCTACACCTTC. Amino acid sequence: CASSQDPNTGHYGYTF.

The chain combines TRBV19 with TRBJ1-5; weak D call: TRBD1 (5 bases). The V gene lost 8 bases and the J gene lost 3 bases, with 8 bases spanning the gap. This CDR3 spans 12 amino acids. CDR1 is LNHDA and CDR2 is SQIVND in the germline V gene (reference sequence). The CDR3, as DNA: TGTGCCAGTGGGGGGATCAATCAGCCCCAGCATTTT. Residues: CASGGINQPQHF.

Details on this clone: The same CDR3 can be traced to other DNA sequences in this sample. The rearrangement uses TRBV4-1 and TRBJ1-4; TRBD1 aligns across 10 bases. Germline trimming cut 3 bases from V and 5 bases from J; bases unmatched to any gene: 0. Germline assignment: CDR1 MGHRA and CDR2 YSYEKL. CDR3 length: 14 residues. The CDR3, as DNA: TGCGCCAGCAGCCAGACAGGGGGCAATGAAAAACTGTTTTTT. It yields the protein CASSQTGGNEKLFF.

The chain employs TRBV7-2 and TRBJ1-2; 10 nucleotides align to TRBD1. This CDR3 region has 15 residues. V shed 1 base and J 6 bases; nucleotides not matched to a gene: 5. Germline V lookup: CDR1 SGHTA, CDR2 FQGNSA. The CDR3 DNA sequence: TGTGCCAGCAGCTTAGGGGGGACAGGGGTCAATGGCTACACCTTC. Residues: CASSLGGTGVNGYTF.

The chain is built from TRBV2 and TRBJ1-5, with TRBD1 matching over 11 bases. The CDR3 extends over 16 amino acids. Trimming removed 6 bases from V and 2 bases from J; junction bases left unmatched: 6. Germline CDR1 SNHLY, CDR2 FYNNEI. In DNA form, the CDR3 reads TGTGCCAGCAGAGCGGGACAGGGGGGCGGCAATCAGCCCCAGCATTTT. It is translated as CASRAGQGGGNQPQHF.

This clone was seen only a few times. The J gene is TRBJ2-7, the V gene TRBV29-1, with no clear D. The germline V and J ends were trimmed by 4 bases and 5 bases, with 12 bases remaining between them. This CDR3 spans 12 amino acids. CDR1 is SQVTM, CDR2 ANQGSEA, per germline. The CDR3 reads CSVVLGWDEQYF. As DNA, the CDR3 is TGCAGCGTTGTACTGGGTTGGGACGAGCAGTACTTC.

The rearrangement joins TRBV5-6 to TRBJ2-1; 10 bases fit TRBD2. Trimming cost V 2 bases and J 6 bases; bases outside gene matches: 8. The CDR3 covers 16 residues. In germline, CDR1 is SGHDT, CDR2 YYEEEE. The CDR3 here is CASSLGLLAGGNEQFF. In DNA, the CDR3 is TGTGCCAGCAGCTTAGGGTTGTTAGCGGGGGGCAATGAGCAGTTCTTC.

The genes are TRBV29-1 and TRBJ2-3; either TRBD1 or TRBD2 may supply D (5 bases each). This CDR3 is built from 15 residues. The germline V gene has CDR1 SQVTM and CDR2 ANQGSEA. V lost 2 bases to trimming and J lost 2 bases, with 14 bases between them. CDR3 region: CSVEKSGTHTDTQYF. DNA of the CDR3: TGCAGCGTTGAAAAATCCGGGACGCACACAGATACGCAGTATTTT.

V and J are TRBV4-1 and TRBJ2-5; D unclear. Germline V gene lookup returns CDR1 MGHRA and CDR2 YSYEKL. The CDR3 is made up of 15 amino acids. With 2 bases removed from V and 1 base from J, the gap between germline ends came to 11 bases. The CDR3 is CASSQRPGPQETQYF. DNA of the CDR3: TGCGCCAGCAGCCAAAGACCAGGACCCCAAGAGACCCAGTACTTC.

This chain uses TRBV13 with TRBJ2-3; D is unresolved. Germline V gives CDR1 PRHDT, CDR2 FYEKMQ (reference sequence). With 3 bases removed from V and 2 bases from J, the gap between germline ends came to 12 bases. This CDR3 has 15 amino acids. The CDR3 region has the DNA TGTGCCAGCAGCTTGTGGGGTAAGCTCACAGATACGCAGTATTTT. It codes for CASSLWGKLTDTQYF.

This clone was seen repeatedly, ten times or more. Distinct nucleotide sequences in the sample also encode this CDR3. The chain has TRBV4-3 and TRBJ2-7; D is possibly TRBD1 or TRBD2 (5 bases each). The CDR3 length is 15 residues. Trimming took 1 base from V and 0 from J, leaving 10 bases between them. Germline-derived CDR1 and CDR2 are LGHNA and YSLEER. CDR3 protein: CASSQGDGSSYEQYF. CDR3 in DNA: TGCGCCAGCAGCCAAGGGGACGGTTCCTCCTACGAGCAGTACTTC.